This T cell receptor (beta chain) was retrieved from a study of blood T cells in healthy people across ages. Study-wide results and caveats: Any changes in expanded clonotypes were possibly confounded, as donor CMV status remained unknown. PBMCs went unsorted, and a conclusive naive versus antigen-experienced comparison was therefore prevented.

This clonotype has more than one count but fewer than ten. Antigen: not known. CDR3 size: 12 residues. Germline CDR1 and CDR2: SGHDT and YYEEEE. The V end was cut by 4 bases, the J end by 4 bases, with 7 bases between. Together with a sample-barcoded 5' primer, a J-beta primer mix was included in a second PCR lasting about 6 to 11 cycles. A template-switch adaptor with 12 random nucleotides tagged each cDNA molecule. TCRdb re-called the 5' RACE reads through MiXCR, storing one row per CDR3 protein. Of some 1 million distinct CDR3 sequences detected, more than 35% appear once; the ten largest clones hold 15% to 20%.

Sample: blood. The genes are TRBV5-6 and TRBJ2-3; D assignment may be TRBD1 or TRBD2 (5 bases each). This TCR came from an older woman in good health. This chain's CDR3 is CASSPGPDTQYF. DNA of the CDR3: TGTGCCAGCAGCCCGGGACCAGATACGCAGTATTTT.